One sample yielded the 8 T cell receptor beta chains listed below, sequenced in a study of T cell responses to AZD1222 COVID-19 vaccine. Clones were read by immunoSEQ multiplex PCR, and TCRdb kept only the in-frame ones, dropping some. The repertoire holds over 150,000 clones, with more than 75% as singletons. The sequencing here drew on peripheral blood, taken on day 0 of AZD1222 vaccination. All receptors derive from an adult in good health.

This clone appeared once. The rearrangement uses TRBV5-1 and TRBJ2-7, with a tentative D call TRBD1 (5 bases). Germline V gene data show CDR1 as SGHRS and CDR2 as YFSETQ. The CDR3 covers 17 residues. Trimming stripped 4 bases from V and 0 bases from J, with 20 bases between. DNA for the CDR3: TGCGCCAGCAGCCCTGGCGTACAGGTTTCAAGCTCCTACGAGCAGTACTTC. It translates to CASSPGVQVSSSYEQYF.

The chain recombines TRBV12-5 with TRBJ2-5; D is unclear. The CDR3 runs to 13 residues. Germline lookup yields CDR1 LGHNT and CDR2 FRNRAP. Trimming took off 1 base at V and 5 bases at J, with 8 bases between the two ends. The CDR3 loop is CASGLDWVETQYF. For the CDR3, the DNA is TGTGCTAGTGGTTTGGACTGGGTGGAGACCCAGTACTTC.

The rearrangement links TRBV29-1 to TRBJ1-1; 10 bases agree with TRBD1. Germline CDR1 and CDR2: SQVTM and ANQGSEA. The CDR3 consists of 14 residues. J gave up 4 bases and V 7 bases, and 9 bases lay outside the gene matches. Here the CDR3 DNA reads TGCAGCGCGTGGACAGGGGGTGGTTTCACTGAAGCTTTCTTT. Residues: CSAWTGGGFTEAFF.

This chain uses TRBV9 with TRBJ1-3; tentative D call: TRBD1 (5 bases). The CDR3 totals 15 residues. Germline CDR1 SGDLS, CDR2 YYNGEE. The V end was cut by 0 bases, the J end by 4 bases, with 11 bases between. CDR3 loop: CASSVGRDPGNTIYF. The CDR3 bases are TGTGCCAGCAGCGTAGGAAGGGACCCCGGAAACACCATATATTTT.

This sequence joins TRBV19 and TRBJ1-1, with 7 nucleotides matching TRBD1. The V gene's germline CDR1 is LNHDA and CDR2 SQIVND (reference sequence). The V segment lost 3 bases and the J segment 0 bases; nucleotides outside the gene matches: 7. The CDR3 covers 16 residues. The CDR3 region is CASSIIQGNMNTEAFF. The CDR3 DNA reads as TGTGCCAGTAGTATCATACAGGGGAATATGAACACTGAAGCTTTCTTT.

The gene calls are TRBV5-1 and TRBJ1-1; no clear D. The CDR3 is 14 residues long. V lost 0 bases and J lost 0, with 6 bases in between. The V gene's germline CDR1 is SGHRS and CDR2 YFSETQ. In DNA form, the CDR3 reads TGCGCCAGCAGCTTGGATGGGTTGAACACTGAAGCTTTCTTT. The encoded protein is CASSLDGLNTEAFF. The full variable domain, rest sourced from reference TRBV5-1 and TRBJ1-1, is KAGVTQTPRYLIKTRGQQVTLSCSPISGHRSVSWYQQTPGQGLQFLFEYFSETQRNKGNFPGRFSGRQFSNSRSEMNVSTLELGDSALYLCASSLDGLNTEAFFGQGTRLTVV.

The V call is TRBV27, the J call TRBJ2-3, with TRBD1 as a possible D gene (5 bases). Looked up from germline, CDR1 is MNHEY and CDR2 is SMNVEV (reference sequence). The germline V and J ends were trimmed by 7 bases and 7 bases, with 6 bases remaining between them. The CDR3 loop spans 10 amino acids. As DNA, the CDR3 is TGTGCCAGCAAGGGGTATACGCAGTATTTT. It specifies CASKGYTQYF.

This rearrangement joins TRBV5-1 to TRBJ1-2, with D hard to call. This CDR3 region has 13 residues. V lost 7 bases and J lost 4, with 14 bases in between. Looked up from germline, CDR1 is SGHRS and CDR2 is YFSETQ. CDR3 nucleotides: TGCGCCAGCCGACCTACCGAAAGCTATGGCTACACCTTC. Translated: CASRPTESYGYTF.